The 10 T cell receptor beta chains below come from one sample, sequenced in a study of T-cell memory formation after mild COVID-19. MiXCR, applied by TCRdb to the 5' RACE reads, yields one record per CDR3 protein. The sample includes more than 400,000 distinct CDR3 sequences, around a sixth of them seen just once. Material: PBMCs or a T cell subset sorted from them (not recorded which). The receptors come from an adult woman who had mild COVID-19 (a few samples of this study predate the infection). Cell type and time point are not known.

The CDR3 DNA sequence: TGTGCCAGCAGCCCCCGGACTAGACCAGTCTACGAGCAGTACTTC. Its translation: CASSPRTRPVYEQYF. The gene calls are TRBV7-8 and TRBJ2-7; 7 nucleotides line up with TRBD2. This CDR3 is built from 15 residues. V was clipped by 5 bases and J by 3 bases; unmatched bases: 10. Looked up from germline, CDR1 is SGHVS and CDR2 is FQNEAQ. The full variable domain, in which reference TRBV7-8 and TRBJ2-7 provide the parts outside the CDR3, is GAGVSQSPRYKVAKRGQDVALRCDPISGHVSLFWYQQALGQGPEFLTYFQNEAQLDKSGLPSDRFFAERPEGSVSTLKIQRTQQEDSAVYLCASSPRTRPVYEQYFGPGTRLTVT.

J is TRBJ2-5 and V is TRBV4-1; 7 bases match TRBD2. The ends lost 1 base at V and 3 bases at J; junction bases unmatched: 5. Germline V lookup: CDR1 MGHRA, CDR2 YSYEKL. The CDR3 spans 15 residues. CDR3 residues: CASSQGGTTKETQYF. CDR3 nucleotides: TGCGCCAGCAGCCAAGGGGGGACTACTAAAGAGACCCAGTACTTC.

The sample holds many counts of this clonotype. The chain joins TRBV7-3 to TRBJ2-3, with TRBD2 matching over 9 bases. This CDR3 has 14 residues. The trim removed 4 bases at V and 6 bases at J, leaving 5 bases unmatched. Germline values: CDR1 SGHTA, CDR2 FQGTGA. CDR3 DNA: TGTGCCAGCAGCTCAGGACTAGCGATTGATACGCAGTATTTT. It encodes CASSSGLAIDTQYF.

This chain joins TRBV4-1 and TRBJ2-7; D may match TRBD1 or TRBD2 (5 bases each). Trimming shortened V by 1 base and J by 5 bases, and 21 bases separated the two germline ends. Germline CDR1 and CDR2: MGHRA and YSYEKL. The CDR3 is 17 residues long. DNA for the CDR3: TGCGCCAGCAGCCAAGTCGGCAGGAGCAAGGGGAGCCACGAGCAGTACTTC. Protein: CASSQVGRSKGSHEQYF.

This rearrangement joins TRBV6-2 or TRBV6-3 to TRBJ2-7; D gene uncertain. CDR1 is MNHEY, CDR2 SVGEGT, per germline. V lost 5 bases and J lost 0, with 17 bases in between. The CDR3 runs to 16 residues. CDR3 region: CASSELTQSASYEQYF. Here the CDR3 DNA reads TGTGCCAGCAGTGAACTGACCCAGAGCGCCTCCTACGAGCAGTACTTC.

V and J are TRBV29-1 and TRBJ2-3; 15 bases agree with TRBD2. This CDR3 is 12 amino acids long. Germline V gives CDR1 SQVTM, CDR2 ANQGSEA. Written as DNA, the CDR3 is TGCAGGGGGACTAGCGGGAGGGATACGCAGTATTTT. It codes for CRGTSGRDTQYF.

J is TRBJ1-2 and V is TRBV12-3 or TRBV12-4, with TRBD1 as a possible D gene (5 bases). Trimming took off 3 bases at V and 5 bases at J, with 16 bases between the two ends. The CDR3 contains 15 residues. CDR3: CASSFTVLGGYGYTF. The CDR3 bases are TGTGCCAGCAGTTTCACGGTCCTCGGGGGATATGGCTACACCTTC.

This clonotype was counted only a few times. The rearrangement joins TRBV29-1 to TRBJ1-1; D unclear. Germline V CDR1 and CDR2: SQVTM, ANQGSEA. The CDR3 has 12 residues. The V gene lost 1 base and the J gene lost 6 bases, with 9 bases spanning the gap. CDR3 nucleotides: TGCAGCGTTGAAGGGGCAGCTGCTGAAGCTTTCTTT. Protein product: CSVEGAAAEAFF.

J is TRBJ2-7 and V is TRBV12-3 or TRBV12-4; D possibly corresponds to TRBD1 (6 bases). The CDR3 covers 15 residues. Deletions cut 3 bases from V and 2 bases from J, with 14 bases between. The CDR3 region is CASSFPTGSTYEQYF. Written as DNA, the CDR3 is TGTGCCAGCAGTTTCCCGACAGGTTCGACCTACGAGCAGTACTTC.

This clonotype was picked up many times. The genes are TRBV20-1 and TRBJ1-5; D perhaps matches TRBD1 (6 bases). Trimming left V 1 base short and J 3 bases short, with 13 bases between. CDR3 length: 15 amino acids. Germline loops: CDR1 DFQATT, CDR2 SNEGSKA (reference sequence). This CDR3 reads CSARVQGLNNQPQHF. The CDR3 DNA follows: TGCAGTGCTAGAGTCCAGGGGCTAAACAATCAGCCCCAGCATTTT.